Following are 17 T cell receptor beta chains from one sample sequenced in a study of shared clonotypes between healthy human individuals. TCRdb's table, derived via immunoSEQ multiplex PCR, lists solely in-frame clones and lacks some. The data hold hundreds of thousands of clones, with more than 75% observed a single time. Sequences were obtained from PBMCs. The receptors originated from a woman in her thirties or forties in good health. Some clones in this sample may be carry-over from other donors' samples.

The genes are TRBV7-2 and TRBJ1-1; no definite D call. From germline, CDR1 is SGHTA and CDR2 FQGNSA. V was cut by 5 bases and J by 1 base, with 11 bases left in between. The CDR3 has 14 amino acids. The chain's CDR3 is CASSADPQNTEAFF. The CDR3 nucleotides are TGTGCCAGCAGCGCGGACCCACAGAACACTGAAGCTTTCTTT. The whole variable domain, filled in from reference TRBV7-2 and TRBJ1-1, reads GAGVSQSPSNKVTEKGKDVELRCDPISGHTALYWYRQSLGQGLEFLIYFQGNSAPDKSGLPSDRFSAERTGGSVSTLTIQRTQQEDSAVYLCASSADPQNTEAFFGQGTRLTVV.

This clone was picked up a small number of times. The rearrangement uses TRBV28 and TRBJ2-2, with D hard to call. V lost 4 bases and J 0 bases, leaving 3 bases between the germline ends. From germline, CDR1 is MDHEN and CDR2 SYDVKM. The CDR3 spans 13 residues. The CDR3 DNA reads TGTGCCAGCAGTTACCCGAACACCGGGGAGCTGTTTTTT. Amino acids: CASSYPNTGELFF.

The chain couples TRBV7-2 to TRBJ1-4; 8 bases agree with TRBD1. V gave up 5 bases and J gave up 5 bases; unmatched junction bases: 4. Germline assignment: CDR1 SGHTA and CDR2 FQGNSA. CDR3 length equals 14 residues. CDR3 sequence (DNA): TGTGCCAGCAGCCTTCGGACAGGGAATGAAAAACTGTTTTTT. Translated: CASSLRTGNEKLFF.

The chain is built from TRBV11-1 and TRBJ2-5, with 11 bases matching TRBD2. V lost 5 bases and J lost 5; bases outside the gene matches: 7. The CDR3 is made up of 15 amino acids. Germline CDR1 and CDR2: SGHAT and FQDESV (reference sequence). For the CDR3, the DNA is TGTGCCAGCAGCCGGCGAAGACTAGCGGGGGAGACCCAGTACTTC. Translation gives CASSRRRLAGETQYF.

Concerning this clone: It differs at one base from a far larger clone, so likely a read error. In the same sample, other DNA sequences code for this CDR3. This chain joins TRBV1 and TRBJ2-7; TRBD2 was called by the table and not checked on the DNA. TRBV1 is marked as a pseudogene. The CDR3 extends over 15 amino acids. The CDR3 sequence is CTSSQVGLAGSEQYF. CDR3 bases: TGCACCAGCAGCCAAGTGGGACTGGCTGGTAGCGAGCAGTACTTC.

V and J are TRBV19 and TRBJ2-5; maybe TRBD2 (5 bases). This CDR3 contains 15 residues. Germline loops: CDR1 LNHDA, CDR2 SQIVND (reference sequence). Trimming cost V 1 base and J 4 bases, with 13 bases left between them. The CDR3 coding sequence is TGTGCCAGTAGTATAGGAGGACTGCTGAGAGAGACCCAGTACTTC. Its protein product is CASSIGGLLRETQYF.

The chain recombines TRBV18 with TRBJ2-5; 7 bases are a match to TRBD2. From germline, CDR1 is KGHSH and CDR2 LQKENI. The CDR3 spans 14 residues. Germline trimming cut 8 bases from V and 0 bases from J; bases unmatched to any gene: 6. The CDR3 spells CASTQLAYQETQYF. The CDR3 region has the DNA TGTGCCAGCACCCAACTAGCGTACCAAGAGACCCAGTACTTC.

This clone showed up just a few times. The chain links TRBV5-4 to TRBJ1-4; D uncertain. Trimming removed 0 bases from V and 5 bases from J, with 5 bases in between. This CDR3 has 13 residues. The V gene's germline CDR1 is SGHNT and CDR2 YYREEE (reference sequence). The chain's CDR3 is CASSLGANEKLFF. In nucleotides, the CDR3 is TGTGCCAGCAGCTTGGGCGCAAATGAAAAACTGTTTTTT.

The CDR3 sequence: CASTPQGAGTGELFF. The CDR3, as DNA: TGTGCCAGCACCCCACAGGGGGCAGGGACCGGGGAGCTGTTTTTT. The V and J genes are TRBV6-1 and TRBJ2-2, with TRBD1 matching over 9 bases. V shed 7 bases and J 5 bases; nucleotides not matched to a gene: 8. Germline lookup yields CDR1 MNHNS and CDR2 SASEGT. The CDR3 has 15 amino acids.

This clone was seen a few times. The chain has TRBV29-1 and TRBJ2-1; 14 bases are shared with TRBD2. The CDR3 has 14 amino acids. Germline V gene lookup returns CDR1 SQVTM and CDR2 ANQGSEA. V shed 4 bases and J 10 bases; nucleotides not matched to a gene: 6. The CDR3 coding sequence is TGCAGCGTTGGTGGGACTAGCGGGAGTATGGAGCAGTTCTTC. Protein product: CSVGGTSGSMEQFF.

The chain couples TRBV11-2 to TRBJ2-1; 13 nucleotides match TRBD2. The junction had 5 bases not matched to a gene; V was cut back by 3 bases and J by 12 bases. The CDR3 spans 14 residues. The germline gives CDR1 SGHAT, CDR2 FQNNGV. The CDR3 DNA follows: TGTGCCAGCAGCTTGGGGACTAGCGGGACTTGGCAGTTCTTC. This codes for CASSLGTSGTWQFF.

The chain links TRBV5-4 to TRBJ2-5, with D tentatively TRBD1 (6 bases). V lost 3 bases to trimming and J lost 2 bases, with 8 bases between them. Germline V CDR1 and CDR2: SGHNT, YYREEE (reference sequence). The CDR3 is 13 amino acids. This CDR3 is CASSYGQQETQYF. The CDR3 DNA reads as TGTGCCAGCAGCTATGGACAGCAAGAGACCCAGTACTTC.

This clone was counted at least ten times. The CDR3 loop is CASSDSKGRDLDEQFF. As DNA, the CDR3 is TGTGCCAGCAGTGACTCGAAGGGGCGAGATCTCGATGAGCAGTTCTTC. This sequence joins TRBV6-4 and TRBJ2-1, with D perhaps matching TRBD1 (5 bases). This CDR3 is built from 16 residues. From germline, CDR1 is MRHNA and CDR2 SNTAGT. The V end lost 0 bases, the J end lost 8 bases, and 17 bases lay between the germline ends.

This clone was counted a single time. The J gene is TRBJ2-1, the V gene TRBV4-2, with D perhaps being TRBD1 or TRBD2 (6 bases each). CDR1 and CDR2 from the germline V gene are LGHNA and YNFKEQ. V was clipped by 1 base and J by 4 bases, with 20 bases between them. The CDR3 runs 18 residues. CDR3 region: CASSQVLRGPAPYNEQFF. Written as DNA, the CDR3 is TGTGCCAGCAGCCAAGTACTCCGGGGGCCGGCCCCTTACAATGAGCAGTTCTTC.

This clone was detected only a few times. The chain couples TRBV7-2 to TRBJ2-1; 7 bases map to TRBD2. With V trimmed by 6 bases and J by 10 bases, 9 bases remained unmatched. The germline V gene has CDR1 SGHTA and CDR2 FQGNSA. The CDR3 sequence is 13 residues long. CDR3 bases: TGTGCCAGCAGGGAAAGACTAGCCGGGGAGCAGTTCTTC. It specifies CASRERLAGEQFF.

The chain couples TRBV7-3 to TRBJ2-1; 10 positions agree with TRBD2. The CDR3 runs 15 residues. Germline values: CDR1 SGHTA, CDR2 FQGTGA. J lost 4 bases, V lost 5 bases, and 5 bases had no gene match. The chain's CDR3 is CASSPTSGAYNEQFF. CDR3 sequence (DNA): TGTGCCAGCAGCCCAACTAGCGGGGCTTACAATGAGCAGTTCTTC.

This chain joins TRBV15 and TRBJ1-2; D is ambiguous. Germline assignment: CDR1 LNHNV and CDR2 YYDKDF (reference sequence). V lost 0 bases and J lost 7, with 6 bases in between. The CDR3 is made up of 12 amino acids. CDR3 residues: CATSRERFGYTF. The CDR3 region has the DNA TGTGCCACCAGCAGAGAACGGTTTGGCTACACCTTC.